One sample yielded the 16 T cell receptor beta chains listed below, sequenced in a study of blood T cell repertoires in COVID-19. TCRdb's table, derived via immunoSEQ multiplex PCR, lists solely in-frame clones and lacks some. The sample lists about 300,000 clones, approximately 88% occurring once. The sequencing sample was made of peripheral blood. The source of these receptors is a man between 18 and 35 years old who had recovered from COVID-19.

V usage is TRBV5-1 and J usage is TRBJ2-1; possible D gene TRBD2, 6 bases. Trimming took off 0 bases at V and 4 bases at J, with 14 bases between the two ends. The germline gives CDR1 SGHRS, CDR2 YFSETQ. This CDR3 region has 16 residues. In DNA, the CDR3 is TGCGCCAGCAGCTTGGTAGCGGCCGAGGGGTACAATGAGCAGTTCTTC. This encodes CASSLVAAEGYNEQFF.

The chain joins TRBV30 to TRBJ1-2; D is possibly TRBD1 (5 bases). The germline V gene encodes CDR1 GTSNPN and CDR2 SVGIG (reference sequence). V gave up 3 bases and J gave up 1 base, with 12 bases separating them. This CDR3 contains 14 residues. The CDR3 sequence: CAWRRTSNNYGYTF. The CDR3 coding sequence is TGTGCCTGGAGAAGGACAAGCAATAACTATGGCTACACCTTC.

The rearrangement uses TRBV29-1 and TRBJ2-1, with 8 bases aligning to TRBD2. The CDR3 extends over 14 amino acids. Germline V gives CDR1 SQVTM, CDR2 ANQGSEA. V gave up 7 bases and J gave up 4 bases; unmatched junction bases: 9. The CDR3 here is CSAGAGAEYNEQFF. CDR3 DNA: TGCAGCGCCGGAGCGGGAGCAGAGTACAATGAGCAGTTCTTC.

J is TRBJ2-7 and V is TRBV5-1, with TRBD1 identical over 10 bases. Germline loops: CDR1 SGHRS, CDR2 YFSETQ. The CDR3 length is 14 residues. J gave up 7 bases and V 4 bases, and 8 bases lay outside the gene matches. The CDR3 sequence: CASSIRQGAEEQYF. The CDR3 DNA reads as TGCGCCAGCAGCATACGACAGGGGGCTGAGGAGCAGTACTTC.

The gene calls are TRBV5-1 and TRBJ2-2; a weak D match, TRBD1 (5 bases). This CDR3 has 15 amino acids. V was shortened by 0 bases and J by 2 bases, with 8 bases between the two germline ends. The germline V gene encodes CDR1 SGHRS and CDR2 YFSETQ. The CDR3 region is CASSLVDSNTGELFF. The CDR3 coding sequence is TGCGCCAGCAGCTTGGTAGACAGCAACACCGGGGAGCTGTTTTTT.

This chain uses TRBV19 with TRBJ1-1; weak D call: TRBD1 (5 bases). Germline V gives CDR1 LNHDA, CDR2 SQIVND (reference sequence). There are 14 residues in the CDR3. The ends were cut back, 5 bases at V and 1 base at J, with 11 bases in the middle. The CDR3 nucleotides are TGTGCCAGTAGTCGCAGGGCCAGGAACACTGAAGCTTTCTTT. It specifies CASSRRARNTEAFF. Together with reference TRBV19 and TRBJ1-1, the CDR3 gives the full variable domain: DGGITQSPKYLFRKEGQNVTLSCEQNLNHDAMYWYRQDPGQGLRLIYYSQIVNDFQKGDIAEGYSVSREKKESFPLTVTSAQKNPTAFYLCASSRRARNTEAFFGQGTRLTVV.

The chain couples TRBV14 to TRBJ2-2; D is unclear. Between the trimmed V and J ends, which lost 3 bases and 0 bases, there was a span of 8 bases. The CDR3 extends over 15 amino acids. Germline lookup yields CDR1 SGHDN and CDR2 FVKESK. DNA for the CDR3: TGTGCCAGCAGCCAGTACAGCCCGAACACCGGGGAGCTGTTTTTT. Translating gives CASSQYSPNTGELFF.

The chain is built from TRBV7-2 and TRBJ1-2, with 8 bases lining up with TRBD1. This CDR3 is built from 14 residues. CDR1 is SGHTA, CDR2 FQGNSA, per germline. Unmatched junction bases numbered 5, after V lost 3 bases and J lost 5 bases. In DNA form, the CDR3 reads TGTGCCAGCAGCTTGAGACAGGGGACTTATGGCTACACCTTC. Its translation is CASSLRQGTYGYTF.

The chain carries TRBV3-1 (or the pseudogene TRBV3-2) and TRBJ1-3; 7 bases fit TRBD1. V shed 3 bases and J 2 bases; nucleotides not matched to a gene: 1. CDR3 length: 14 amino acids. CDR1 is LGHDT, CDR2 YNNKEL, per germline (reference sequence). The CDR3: CASSQDRTGNTIYF. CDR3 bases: TGTGCCAGCAGCCAGGACAGGACTGGAAACACCATATATTTT.

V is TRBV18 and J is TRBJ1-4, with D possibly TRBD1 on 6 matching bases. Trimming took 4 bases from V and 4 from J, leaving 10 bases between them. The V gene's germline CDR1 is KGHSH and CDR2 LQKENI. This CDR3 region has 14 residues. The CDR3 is CASSRGRVNEKLFF. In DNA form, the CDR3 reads TGTGCCAGCTCACGGGGGCGCGTTAATGAAAAACTGTTTTTT. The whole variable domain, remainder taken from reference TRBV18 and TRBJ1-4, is NAGVMQNPRHLVRRRGQEARLRCSPMKGHSHVYWYRQLPEEGLKFMVYLQKENIIDESGMPKERFSAEFPKEGPSILRIQQVVRGDSAAYFCASSRGRVNEKLFFGSGTQLSVL.

The CDR3 here is CASSVGQNTEAFF. In nucleotides, the CDR3 is TGCGCCAGCAGCGTCGGACAGAACACTGAAGCTTTCTTT. The chain is built from TRBV5-1 and TRBJ1-1; D perhaps matches TRBD1 (5 bases). The germline CDR1 and CDR2 sequences are SGHRS and YFSETQ. Trimming removed 4 bases from V and 1 base from J, with 8 bases in between. This CDR3 comprises 13 residues.

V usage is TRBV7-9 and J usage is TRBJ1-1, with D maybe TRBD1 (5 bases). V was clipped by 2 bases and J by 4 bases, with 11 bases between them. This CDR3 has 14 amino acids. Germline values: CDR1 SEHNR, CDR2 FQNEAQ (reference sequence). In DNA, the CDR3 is TGTGCCAGCAGCTTAATGACAGTCGGCACTGAAGCTTTCTTT. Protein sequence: CASSLMTVGTEAFF.

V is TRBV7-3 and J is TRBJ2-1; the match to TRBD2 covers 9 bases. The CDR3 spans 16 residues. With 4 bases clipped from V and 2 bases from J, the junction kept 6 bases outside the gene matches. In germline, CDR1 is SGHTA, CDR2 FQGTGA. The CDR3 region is CASSSVPSGAYNEQFF. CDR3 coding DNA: TGTGCCAGCAGCTCCGTCCCTAGCGGGGCCTACAATGAGCAGTTCTTC.

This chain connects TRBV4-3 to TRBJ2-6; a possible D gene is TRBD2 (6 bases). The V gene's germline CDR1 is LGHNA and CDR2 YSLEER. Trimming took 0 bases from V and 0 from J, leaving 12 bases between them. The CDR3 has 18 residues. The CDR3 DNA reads TGCGCCAGCAGCCAAGATATAGCCGGGAGCTCTGGGGCCAACGTCCTGACTTTC. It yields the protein CASSQDIAGSSGANVLTF.

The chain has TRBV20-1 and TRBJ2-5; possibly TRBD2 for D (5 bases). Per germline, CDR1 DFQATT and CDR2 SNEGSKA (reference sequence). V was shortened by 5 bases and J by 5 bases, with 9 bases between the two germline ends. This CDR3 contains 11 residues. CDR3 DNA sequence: TGCAGTGCTTCCCCGGGGGAGACCCAGTACTTC. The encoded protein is CSASPGETQYF.

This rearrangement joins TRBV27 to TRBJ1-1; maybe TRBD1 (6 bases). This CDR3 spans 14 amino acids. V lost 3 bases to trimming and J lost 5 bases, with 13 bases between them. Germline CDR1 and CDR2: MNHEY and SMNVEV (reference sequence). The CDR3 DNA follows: TGTGCCAGCAGTTTGGCCAGGGGATGGACTGAAGCTTTCTTT. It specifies CASSLARGWTEAFF.